This entry lists 2 T cell receptor beta chains sequenced from one sample in a study of blood T cells in healthy people across ages. For the second PCR, which ran for about 7 to 11 cycles, a sample-barcoded 5' primer and a J-beta primer mix were used. In TCRdb, the 5' RACE reads were re-called with MiXCR into one record per CDR3 protein. The sample holds 750,000 to 850,000 distinct CDR3 sequences, around 25% seen once. A further study also used this sample, focusing on T cells of mothers and their children.

Input material: blood. These receptors came from a boy younger than 18 in good health.

This clonotype was detected only a few times. V gene TRBV11-2 combines with J gene TRBJ1-2, with D possibly matching TRBD1 (5 bases). Deletions cut 5 bases from V and 4 bases from J, with 17 bases between. This CDR3 has 15 amino acids. CDR1 is SGHAT and CDR2 is FQNNGV in the germline V gene. The CDR3 DNA reads as TGTGCCAGCAGCCCGCGCAGGGAGTGGAGCTATGGCTACACCTTC. Translating gives CASSPRREWSYGYTF.

The rearrangement joins TRBV6-6 to TRBJ2-3; no clear D. The CDR3 contains 14 residues. V dropped 6 bases and J dropped 0 bases, with 10 bases sitting between them. Germline CDR1 is MNHNY and CDR2 is SVGAGI (reference sequence). DNA of the CDR3: TGTGCCAGCAGCCGGACCTCTAGCACAGATACGCAGTATTTT. As protein: CASSRTSSTDTQYF.